Included here is one TCR beta chain sequence, with context. Its antigen is unknown. One base away there is no much larger clone; base qualities are not given. V is shortened by 8 bases, J by 5 bases, and the region joining them spans 10 bases. Its CDR3 holds 11 amino acids, cysteine through phenylalanine. Only the CDR3 DNA stays, 33 bases, in frame from base 1. CDR1 is given as MDHEN and CDR2 as SYDVKM, both from the germline V gene. Using the deep immunoSEQ assay, multiplex PCR amplified TCR CDR3 regions from genomic DNA. Genomic DNA extracted from each cell subset was distributed evenly over all wells of several immunoSEQ 96-well plates, and each plate served as one replicate. For sorted subsets, around 0.2 ug genomic DNA, equal to 30,000 or so T cell genomes, was loaded into each replicate PCR. The purified libraries were quantified using a Qubit 3.0 fluorometer, sized with a Bioanalyzer 2100, and then quantified again using the KAPA Library Quantification kit. A separate single-read 150-cycle Illumina NextSeq 550 flow cell was used to sequence each immunoSEQ 96-well plate. The paper's data handling went like this. Because the immunoSEQ output held only junctional sequences and lacked quality scores, the filtering could not match the filtering applied to full-length reads. Sequences were annotated with PyIR, a Python wrapper for IgBLAST v1.9, and V/J genes and CDR3 were assigned using IMGT germline references. Reads with weak V/J assignments (E-value above 1e-6), missing CDR3, stop codons, out-of-frame junctions, or ambiguous translated residues were removed. A V3J clonotype was defined by an identical inferred V gene, J gene, and CDR3 amino acid sequence. The percentage overlap between two repertoires was calculated by dividing the number of shared unique clonotypes by the size of the smaller repertoire. Repertoire richness was assessed with RTK rarefaction, the Chao1 estimator, and Recon v2.1 estimates of unobserved clonotypes. Generation probabilities were computed with OLGA for all TCRbeta clonotypes obtained by the gDNA method from a few donors. In TCRdb, the immuneACCESS table is reduced to in-frame sequences with V and J assigned. These tables do not hold every clone; where another copy was compared, an unresolved V gene accounts for under half, and the others remain unexplained. Clone size and the V and J calls come from that table; the DNA yielded D and trimming. The sample data list around 550,000 clones, and about 95% of these were observed just once. The ten largest account for about 0.057% of the sample.

This entry belongs to a study of shared clonotypes between healthy human individuals (TCRdb year 2020). Study-wide context: Two women and a few men aged 18 to 49 years were included in the cohort. To increase sequencing depth and limit assay-specific biases, different laboratories used diverse techniques to prepare libraries and sequence TCR repertoires. To estimate repertoire size and how much clonotypes are shared between individuals, the study performed deep sequencing of blood TCR repertoires from roughly five healthy adults. Per donor, three plates each were used for CD4 naive and CD4 memory, two for CD8 naive, and one for CD8 memory. Per donor, leukapheresis produced somewhere between about 0.9 and 9.5 billion PBMCs.

What the work shows at the level of the full study, not this receptor alone: Higher generation probabilities were observed for clonotypes shared by all four sorted-subset donors than for non-shared clonotypes. Sampling was limited to blood, and TCR repertoires in tissue likely differ from TCR repertoires in blood. Pairwise subsampling indicated that sequencing depth was expected to affect the degree of clonotype sharing among donors. Even with the large sequencing depth, rarefaction of the sorted-subset datasets indicated that sequencing was incomplete. Sharing across a few donors was observed for around 5% of naive CD4, about 3.2% of naive CD8, over 2% of memory CD4, and roughly 0.4% of memory CD8 clonotypes. Because the study included only a small number of donors, the genetic and exposure-history diversity represented was limited. Naive subsets generally had larger estimated clonotype richness than memory subsets did.

Donors were healthy HIV-negative adults with no recently reported acute infections or vaccinations. Every donor was a Caucasian adult residing in Nashville, Tennessee, USA. CD4+ T cells were enriched by magnetic negative selection, after which naive cells were positively selected on CD45RA and the negative fraction was taken as the memory subset. Blood was obtained by leukapheresis, after which PBMCs were separated by Ficoll-Histopaque density gradient centrifugation and cryopreserved in liquid nitrogen vapor phase. Purity and quantity of every magnetically sorted T cell population were checked by analytical flow cytometry. Genomic DNA was isolated from every sorted fraction and measured by UV absorbance on a Nanodrop 2000c.

The chain links TRBV28 with TRBJ2-7; the D gene lacks a confident call. This sequence was found in a woman in her 30s in good health. Sequencing was performed on naive CD4+ T cells sorted from blood. What this sample's cell subset or site label stands for: CD45RA+ positively selected. The CDR3 protein is CASARMDEQYF. The nucleotides are TGTGCCAGCGCGCGGATGGACGAGCAGTACTTC. Outside the CDR3, residues come from the reference TRBV28 and TRBJ2-7 proteins, so the full variable domain is: DVKVTQSSRYLVKRTGEKVFLECVQDMDHENMFWYRQDPGLGLRLIYFSYDVKMKEKGDIPEGYSVSREKKERFSLILESASTNQTSMYLCASARMDEQYFGPGTRLTVT.